This T cell receptor (beta chain) derives from a study of Graves' ophthalmopathy and Graves' hyperthyroidism. Trimming removed 9 bases from V and 5 bases from J; junction bases left unmatched: 12. The germline V gene has CDR1 LNHDA and CDR2 SQIVND (reference sequence). This CDR3 region has 15 residues. TCR beta CDR3 regions were amplified from RNA transcripts. Second-round multiplex PCR came after first-round RT-PCR with HTBI primers. MiXCR, run by TCRdb on the multiplex PCR reads, gives a single entry per CDR3 protein. This sample carries 200,000 to 250,000 distinct CDR3 sequences, around 50% of them seen once, and the ten largest clones take approximately 44%.

The sequenced sample consisted of peripheral blood. This clonotype was sampled from an adult man with Graves' ophthalmopathy. V usage is TRBV19 and J usage is TRBJ2-5, with 10 nucleotides matching TRBD1. The CDR3 coding sequence is TGTGCCAGCAGCACCCGACAGGGGGCGCGGGAGACCCAGTACTTC. It is translated as CASSTRQGARETQYF.